Below are 25 T cell receptor beta chains sequenced from a single sample in a study of blood T cell repertoires in COVID-19. TCRdb keeps only in-frame clones here, not all; method: immunoSEQ multiplex PCR. The top ten hold about 3% of the sample, which has about 400,000 clones, about 88% seen once. The sample comprised PBMCs or T cells enriched from blood (not recorded which). Every receptor here comes from a woman under 40 who had recovered from COVID-19.

V gene TRBV6-5 combines with J gene TRBJ1-6; 7 bases are shared with TRBD1. Trimming cost V 5 bases and J 6 bases; bases outside gene matches: 4. The CDR3 is made up of 14 amino acids. Germline CDR1 is MNHEY and CDR2 is SVGAGI. In nucleotides, the CDR3 is TGTGCCAGCAGTAAGACAGGGCTTAATTCACCCCTCCACTTT. Translating it yields CASSKTGLNSPLHF.

The J gene is TRBJ1-5, the V gene TRBV9; 7 nucleotides align to TRBD1. The CDR3 contains 15 residues. Per germline, CDR1 SGDLS and CDR2 YYNGEE. V gave up 6 bases and J gave up 7 bases; unmatched junction bases: 13. The CDR3 nucleotides read TGTGCCAGCAAAAAAGACGGACAGGATGAACAGCCCCAGCATTTT. Its protein product is CASKKDGQDEQPQHF. Together with reference TRBV9 and TRBJ1-5, the CDR3 gives the full variable domain: DSGVTQTPKHLITATGQRVTLRCSPRSGDLSVYWYQQSLDQGLQFLIQYYNGEERAKGNILERFSAQQFPDLHSELNLSSLELGDSALYFCASKKDGQDEQPQHFGDGTRLSIL.

This rearrangement joins TRBV25-1 to TRBJ1-2, with D tentatively TRBD1 (5 bases). The germline V and J ends were trimmed by 2 bases and 4 bases, with 17 bases remaining between them. Germline CDR1 is MGHDK and CDR2 is SYGVNS. CDR3 size: 16 residues. The CDR3, as DNA: TGTGCCAGCAGTGAACGGGGGGGAGGTTTGACCTATGGCTACACCTTC. This sequence encodes CASSERGGGLTYGYTF.

The rearrangement uses TRBV19 and TRBJ2-3; a possible D gene is TRBD1 (6 bases). V was pared by 7 bases and J by 2 bases, with 22 bases between. The CDR3 covers 17 residues. Germline lookup yields CDR1 LNHDA and CDR2 SQIVND (reference sequence). The CDR3 DNA is TGTGCCAGTACGAACAGGGTGTTTCCAGAAGACACAGATACGCAGTATTTT. Protein product: CASTNRVFPEDTDTQYF. The variable domain in full, completed from reference TRBV19 and TRBJ2-3, reads DGGITQSPKYLFRKEGQNVTLSCEQNLNHDAMYWYRQDPGQGLRLIYYSQIVNDFQKGDIAEGYSVSREKKESFPLTVTSAQKNPTAFYLCASTNRVFPEDTDTQYFGPGTRLTVL.

The genes are TRBV10-3 and TRBJ2-3; TRBD2 matches at 8 bases. This CDR3 region has 14 residues. Trimming took 3 bases from V and 5 from J; bases not matched to a gene: 4. The germline V gene has CDR1 ENHRY and CDR2 SYGVKD. The CDR3 loop is CAISDLGGGDTQYF. CDR3 DNA: TGTGCCATCAGTGATCTCGGGGGGGGAGATACGCAGTATTTT.

V and J are TRBV15 and TRBJ2-7; D perhaps matches TRBD2 (5 bases). The CDR3 runs to 15 residues. CDR1 is LNHNV and CDR2 is YYDKDF in the germline V gene (reference sequence). V lost 0 bases, J lost 0 bases, and 9 bases lay in between. This CDR3 is CATSRDNRGSYEQYF. In nucleotides, the CDR3 is TGTGCCACCAGCAGAGATAATCGGGGCTCCTACGAGCAGTACTTC.

The genes are TRBV21-1 and TRBJ2-3; TRBD2 is the table's D call, not checked against the DNA. TRBV21-1 is shown as a pseudogene. The CDR3 extends over 16 amino acids. The CDR3 region is CASSKVGGRYTDTQYF. DNA of the CDR3: TGTGCCAGCAGCAAAGTGGGGGGGCGGTACACAGATACGCAGTATTTT.

CDR3 amino acids: CATSLRQGPTGELFF. CDR3 DNA: TGTGCCACCAGTCTTAGACAGGGACCCACCGGGGAGCTGTTTTTT. V is TRBV24-1 and J is TRBJ2-2; TRBD1 matches 7 bases. Germline assignment: CDR1 KGHDR and CDR2 SFDVKD. The CDR3 is made up of 15 amino acids. J gave up 4 bases and V 6 bases, and 7 bases lay outside the gene matches.

This chain joins TRBV29-1 and TRBJ2-7, with D possibly TRBD1 on 6 matching bases. The CDR3 is 13 residues long. The V and J ends lost 4 bases and 0 bases respectively, with 10 bases between them. Germline-derived CDR1 and CDR2 are SQVTM and ANQGSEA. The CDR3 nucleotides are TGCAGCGTTGGCAGGGGAAGCTCCTACGAGCAGTACTTC. Translation: CSVGRGSSYEQYF.

The V gene is TRBV20-1, the J gene TRBJ1-4; a weak D match, TRBD1 (5 bases). This CDR3 region has 14 residues. Trimming took 3 bases from V and 0 from J, leaving 8 bases between them. The V gene's germline CDR1 is DFQATT and CDR2 SNEGSKA (reference sequence). The CDR3 here is CSASRGSTNEKLFF. CDR3 bases: TGCAGTGCTAGTCGGGGGTCAACTAATGAAAAACTGTTTTTT.

This clone is a singleton in its sample. The chain is built from TRBV12-3 or TRBV12-4 and TRBJ1-5, with D hard to call. Trimming stripped 7 bases from V and 2 bases from J, with 9 bases between. The CDR3 has 13 residues. The CDR3 DNA reads TGTGCCAGCACCCAGGATGGCAATCAGCCCCAGCATTTT. It codes for CASTQDGNQPQHF.

CDR3 nucleotides: TGCAGCGTTGAAGCTCAGGGATGGGGCGAGCAGTACTTC. It encodes CSVEAQGWGEQYF. The chain couples TRBV29-1 to TRBJ2-7; D possibly corresponds to TRBD1 (5 bases). Trimming took 1 base from V and 6 from J, leaving 13 bases between them. Germline assignment: CDR1 SQVTM and CDR2 ANQGSEA. This CDR3 contains 13 residues.

The gene calls are TRBV14 and TRBJ2-7; possible D gene TRBD1, 6 bases. Trimming pared 3 bases from V and 2 bases from J, leaving 11 bases between. Germline V CDR1 and CDR2: SGHDN, FVKESK. CDR3 length equals 14 residues. CDR3 in amino acids: CASSQSDSPYEQYF. The CDR3 nucleotides are TGTGCCAGCAGCCAGTCGGACAGTCCCTACGAGCAGTACTTC.

This clone has more than one count but fewer than ten. The gene calls are TRBV16 and TRBJ1-3; TRBD1 matches 8 bases. This CDR3 spans 16 amino acids. Germline CDR1 is KGHSY and CDR2 is FQNENV. The V and J ends lost 3 bases and 2 bases, in that order; junction bases with no gene match: 6. CDR3 residues: CASSHLGQGPGNTIYF. The CDR3 region has the DNA TGTGCCAGCAGCCACCTAGGACAGGGCCCTGGAAACACCATATATTTT.

This chain's CDR3 is CASSPSRDTQYF. The DNA for the CDR3 is TGTGCCAGCAGCCCATCCCGGGATACGCAGTATTTT. This chain links TRBV7-9 with TRBJ2-3, with D unclear. The V gene lost 5 bases and the J gene lost 6 bases, with 9 bases spanning the gap. Germline CDR1 reads SEHNR; CDR2 reads FQNEAQ (reference sequence). The CDR3 is 12 amino acids.

V gene TRBV4-2 combines with J gene TRBJ2-7; 9 bases match TRBD2. Germline CDR1 is LGHNA and CDR2 is YNFKEQ. V shed 0 bases and J 4 bases; nucleotides not matched to a gene: 10. This CDR3 region has 17 residues. This chain's CDR3 is CASSQEGGVAGVYEQYF. The CDR3 region has the DNA TGTGCCAGCAGCCAAGAGGGTGGGGTAGCGGGAGTTTACGAGCAGTACTTC.

V gene TRBV5-5 combines with J gene TRBJ1-5, with 11 bases fitting TRBD1. This CDR3 comprises 15 residues. The J segment lost 2 bases and the V segment lost 4 bases, leaving 2 bases of the junction unmatched. Germline V CDR1 and CDR2: SGHKS, YYEKEE (reference sequence). CDR3 protein: CASSRTGGGNQPQHF. DNA of the CDR3: TGTGCCAGCAGCCGGACAGGGGGCGGCAATCAGCCCCAGCATTTT.

The rearrangement joins TRBV5-8 to TRBJ2-7; 8 positions match TRBD1. Looked up from germline, CDR1 is SGHTS and CDR2 is YDEGEE. V lost 10 bases to trimming and J lost 1 base; unmatched junction nucleotides: 4. The CDR3 is made up of 12 amino acids. CDR3 sequence (DNA): TGTGCCGGACAGGGTCATTCCTACGAGCAGTACTTC. This gives the protein CAGQGHSYEQYF.

The gene calls are TRBV28 and TRBJ1-1; perhaps TRBD1 as D (6 bases). Trimming shortened V by 6 bases and J by 2 bases, and 13 bases separated the two germline ends. The germline V gene encodes CDR1 MDHEN and CDR2 SYDVKM. The CDR3 has 14 amino acids. CDR3 sequence (DNA): TGTGCCAGCAGCCCCGGGACACCCAACACTGAAGCTTTCTTT. It specifies CASSPGTPNTEAFF.

The V gene is TRBV5-1, the J gene TRBJ2-1; tentative D call: TRBD2 (6 bases). Germline CDR1 reads SGHRS; CDR2 reads YFSETQ. The CDR3 is 11 amino acids. Deletions cut 8 bases from V and 10 bases from J, with 13 bases between. The CDR3 DNA follows: TGCGCCAGTAGGGACTTTCTAGAGCAGTTCTTC. Its protein is CASRDFLEQFF.

This clone appeared once. The V gene is TRBV4-1, the J gene TRBJ2-2; possible D gene TRBD2, 7 bases. Germline V CDR1 and CDR2: MGHRA, YSYEKL. V lost 7 bases, J lost 7 bases, and 19 bases lay in between. CDR3 size: 15 residues. The CDR3 nucleotides are TGCGCCAGCAACTCAGGGCGGGGGCAAAACGGGGAGCTGTTTTTT. Its protein is CASNSGRGQNGELFF.

The gene calls are TRBV30 and TRBJ2-3; 9 positions match TRBD2. CDR1 and CDR2 from the germline V gene are GTSNPN and SVGIG (reference sequence). J was trimmed by 0 bases and V by 6 bases; bases with no gene match: 4. The CDR3 extends over 14 amino acids. The CDR3 loop is CACNSGSSTDTQYF. The CDR3 DNA is TGTGCCTGCAATAGCGGGAGCAGCACAGATACGCAGTATTTT.

This clone was counted a few times. DNA of the CDR3: TGTGCCAGCAGCCCCCGGGACAGGGGGTGGTGTTGTCCCTACGAGCAGTACTTC. Protein sequence: CASSPRDRGWCCPYEQYF. V and J are TRBV5-4 and TRBJ2-7; 11 nucleotides match TRBD1. CDR3 length: 18 amino acids. V gave up 4 bases and J gave up 2 bases; unmatched junction bases: 14. Germline V gene data show CDR1 as SGHNT and CDR2 as YYREEE (reference sequence).

About this clone: Other DNA sequences of this sample code for an identical CDR3. The V call is TRBV7-2, the J call TRBJ2-6, with 9 nucleotides matching TRBD2. The germline V gene has CDR1 SGHTA and CDR2 FQGNSA. The junction had 10 bases not matched to a gene; V was cut back by 0 bases and J by 4 bases. The CDR3 has 19 residues. The CDR3 sequence: CASSLARLRAGGGANVLTF. The CDR3 DNA follows: TGTGCCAGCAGCTTAGCGCGATTACGCGCGGGAGGGGGGGCCAACGTCCTGACTTTC. Supplemented by reference TRBV7-2 and TRBJ2-6, the full variable domain reads GAGVSQSPSNKVTEKGKDVELRCDPISGHTALYWYRQSLGQGLEFLIYFQGNSAPDKSGLPSDRFSAERTGGSVSTLTIQRTQQEDSAVYLCASSLARLRAGGGANVLTFGAGSRLTVL.

The chain is built from TRBV27 and TRBJ2-1, with D unresolved. Germline V gene data show CDR1 as MNHEY and CDR2 as SMNVEV (reference sequence). Trimming shortened V by 3 bases and J by 6 bases, and 9 bases separated the two germline ends. This CDR3 has 13 residues. The CDR3 coding sequence is TGTGCCAGCAGTTTGCGTACGTTCAATGAGCAGTTCTTC. Translated: CASSLRTFNEQFF.